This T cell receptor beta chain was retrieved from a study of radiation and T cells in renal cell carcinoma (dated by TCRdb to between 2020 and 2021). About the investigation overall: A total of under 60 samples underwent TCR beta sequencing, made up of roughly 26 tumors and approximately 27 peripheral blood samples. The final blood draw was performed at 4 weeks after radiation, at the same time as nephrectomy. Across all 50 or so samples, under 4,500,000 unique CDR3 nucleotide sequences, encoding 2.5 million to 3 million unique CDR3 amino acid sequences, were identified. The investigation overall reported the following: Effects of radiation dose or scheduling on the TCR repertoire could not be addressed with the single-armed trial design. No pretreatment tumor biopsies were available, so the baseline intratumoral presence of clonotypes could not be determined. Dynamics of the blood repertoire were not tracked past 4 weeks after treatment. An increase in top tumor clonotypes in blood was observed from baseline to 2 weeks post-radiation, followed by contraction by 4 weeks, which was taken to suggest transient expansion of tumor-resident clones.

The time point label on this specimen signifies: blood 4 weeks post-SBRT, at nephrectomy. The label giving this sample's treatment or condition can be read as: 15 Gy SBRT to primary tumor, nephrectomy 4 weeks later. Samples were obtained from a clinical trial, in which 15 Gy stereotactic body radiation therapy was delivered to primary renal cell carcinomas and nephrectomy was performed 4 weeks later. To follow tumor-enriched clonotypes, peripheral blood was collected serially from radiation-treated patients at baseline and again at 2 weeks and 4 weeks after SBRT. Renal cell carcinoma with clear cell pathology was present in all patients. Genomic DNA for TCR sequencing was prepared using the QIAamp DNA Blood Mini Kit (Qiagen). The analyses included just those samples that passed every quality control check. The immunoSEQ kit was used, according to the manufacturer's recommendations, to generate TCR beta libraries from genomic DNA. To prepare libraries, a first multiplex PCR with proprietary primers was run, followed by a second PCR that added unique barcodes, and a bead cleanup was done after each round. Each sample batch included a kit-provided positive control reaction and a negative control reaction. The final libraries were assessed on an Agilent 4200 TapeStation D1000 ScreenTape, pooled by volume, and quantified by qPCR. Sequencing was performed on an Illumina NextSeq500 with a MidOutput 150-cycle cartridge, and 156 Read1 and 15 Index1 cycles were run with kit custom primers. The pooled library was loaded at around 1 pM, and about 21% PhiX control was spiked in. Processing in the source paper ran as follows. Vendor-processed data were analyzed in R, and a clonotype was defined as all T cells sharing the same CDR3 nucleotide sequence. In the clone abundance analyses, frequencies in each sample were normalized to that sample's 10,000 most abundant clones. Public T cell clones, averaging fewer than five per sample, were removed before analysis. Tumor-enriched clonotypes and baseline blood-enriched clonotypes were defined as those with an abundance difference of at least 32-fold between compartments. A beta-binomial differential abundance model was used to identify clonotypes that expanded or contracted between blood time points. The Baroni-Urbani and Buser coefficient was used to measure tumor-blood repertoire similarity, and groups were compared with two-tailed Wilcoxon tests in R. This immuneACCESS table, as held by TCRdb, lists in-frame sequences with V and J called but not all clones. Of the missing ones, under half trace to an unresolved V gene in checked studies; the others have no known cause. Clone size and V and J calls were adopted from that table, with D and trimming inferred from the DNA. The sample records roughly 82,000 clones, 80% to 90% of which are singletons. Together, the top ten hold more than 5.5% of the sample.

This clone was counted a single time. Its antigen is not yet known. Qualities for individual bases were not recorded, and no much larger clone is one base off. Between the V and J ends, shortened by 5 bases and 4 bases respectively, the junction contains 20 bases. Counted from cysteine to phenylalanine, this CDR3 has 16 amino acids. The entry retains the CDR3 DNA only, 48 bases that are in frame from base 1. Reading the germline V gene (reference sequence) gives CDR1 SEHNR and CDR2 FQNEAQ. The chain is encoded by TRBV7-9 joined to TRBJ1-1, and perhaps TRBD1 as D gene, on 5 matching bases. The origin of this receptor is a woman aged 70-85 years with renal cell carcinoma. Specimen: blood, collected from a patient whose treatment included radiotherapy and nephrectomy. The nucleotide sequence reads TGTGCCAGCAGCCTCTTCCGATCGGGCAGGGCCACTGAAGCTTTCTTT. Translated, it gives CASSLFRSGRATEAFF.